The 29 T cell receptor beta chains reported below all come from one sample, sequenced in a study of T-cell memory formation after mild COVID-19. TCRdb re-called the 5' RACE reads through MiXCR, storing one row per CDR3 protein. The table shows approximately 60,000 distinct CDR3 sequences, with around 9.5% occurring only once. The sequenced material came from PBMCs or a T cell subset sorted from them (not recorded which). The receptors were sampled from a man younger than 30 who had mild COVID-19 (a few samples of this study predate the infection). Cell type and time point are not known.

The chain carries TRBV20-1 and TRBJ2-5, with 8 positions matching TRBD1. This CDR3 comprises 16 residues. Losses at the gene ends were 0 bases for V and 5 bases for J; bases not matched to a gene: 11. The germline gives CDR1 DFQATT, CDR2 SNEGSKA (reference sequence). This CDR3 is CSARDLGQGAWETQYF. For the CDR3, the DNA is TGCAGTGCTAGAGATCTGGGGCAGGGGGCTTGGGAGACCCAGTACTTC.

The V and J genes are TRBV7-9 and TRBJ1-1; no reliable D call. CDR1 and CDR2 from the germline V gene are SEHNR and FQNEAQ (reference sequence). The V gene lost 2 bases and the J gene lost 1 base, with 8 bases spanning the gap. The CDR3 is 14 amino acids. CDR3 sequence: CASSLYSQNTEAFF. Here the CDR3 DNA reads TGTGCCAGCAGCTTATACTCGCAGAACACTGAAGCTTTCTTT.

This CDR3 is CASSFQTATNEKLFF. In nucleotides, the CDR3 is TGTGCCAGCAGCTTCCAGACTGCAACTAATGAAAAACTGTTTTTT. The chain joins TRBV5-6 to TRBJ1-4; unclear D gene. V shed 2 bases and J shed 0 bases, with 8 bases lying between them. Germline V gene data show CDR1 as SGHDT and CDR2 as YYEEEE. This CDR3 spans 15 amino acids.

This clonotype was observed a handful of times. The chain recombines TRBV12-3 or TRBV12-4 with TRBJ2-5, with D perhaps matching TRBD1 (5 bases). V was clipped by 4 bases and J by 3 bases, with 12 bases between them. CDR3 size: 14 residues. Here the CDR3 reads CASSSIQGEETQYF. The CDR3 coding sequence is TGTGCCAGCAGTTCCATTCAGGGTGAAGAGACCCAGTACTTC.

This clonotype turned up a few times. V gene TRBV12-3 or TRBV12-4 combines with J gene TRBJ1-5; no firm D call. Between the trimmed V and J ends, which lost 6 bases and 4 bases, there was a span of 10 bases. There are 13 residues in the CDR3. CDR3 in amino acids: CASSRRENQPQHF. The CDR3 DNA follows: TGTGCCAGCAGCCGCCGGGAGAATCAGCCCCAGCATTTT.

This clonotype has only a few counts. The J gene is TRBJ2-6, the V gene TRBV28, with D perhaps TRBD1 (6 bases). This CDR3 is built from 17 residues. Germline V gene sequence: CDR1 MDHEN, CDR2 SYDVKM. V gave up 6 bases and J gave up 2 bases, with 17 bases separating them. The CDR3 loop is CASSTPLGATGANVLTF. CDR3 bases: TGTGCCAGCAGCACCCCTCTGGGGGCGACTGGGGCCAACGTCCTGACTTTC.

The chain carries TRBV11-2 and TRBJ2-5, with 9 bases fitting TRBD2. Germline loops: CDR1 SGHAT, CDR2 FQNNGV. This CDR3 contains 15 residues. The V gene end was trimmed by 5 bases and the J gene end by 0 bases; junction bases not matched to a gene: 4. The DNA for the CDR3 is TGTGCCAGCAGCATGGCGGGGGGGTACCAAGAGACCCAGTACTTC. It translates to CASSMAGGYQETQYF.

This clonotype was recorded a few times. The V gene is TRBV7-2, the J gene TRBJ1-2; D is perhaps TRBD1 (5 bases). V lost 5 bases and J 6 bases, leaving 13 bases between the germline ends. The V gene's germline CDR1 is SGHTA and CDR2 FQGNSA. The CDR3 totals 13 residues. CDR3 sequence (DNA): TGTGCCAGCAGCCTCCAGGGTGGCGATGGCTACACCTTC. It codes for CASSLQGGDGYTF.

V gene TRBV5-1 combines with J gene TRBJ2-1; D is perhaps TRBD2 (5 bases). CDR1 and CDR2 (germline): SGHRS, YFSETQ. The CDR3 contains 16 residues. V dropped 0 bases and J dropped 0 bases, with 10 bases sitting between them. CDR3 DNA sequence: TGCGCCAGCAGCTTGGGCCGGGGAAGCTCCTACAATGAGCAGTTCTTC. Protein sequence: CASSLGRGSSYNEQFF.

This clonotype occurred a few times. CDR3 loop: CASSPPGGPYNEQFF. The CDR3, as DNA: TGCGCCAGCAGCCCACCGGGGGGGCCCTACAATGAGCAGTTCTTC. J is TRBJ2-1 and V is TRBV5-1, with 8 bases fitting TRBD2. The CDR3 consists of 15 residues. CDR1 is SGHRS and CDR2 is YFSETQ in the germline V gene. Trimming cost V 4 bases and J 2 bases; bases outside gene matches: 5.

This clonotype was seen more than once but under ten times. The V and J genes are TRBV5-5 and TRBJ2-5; 8 bases match TRBD1. The CDR3 contains 14 residues. The V and J ends lost 4 bases and 2 bases, in that order; junction bases with no gene match: 4. CDR1 and CDR2 (germline): SGHKS, YYEKEE (reference sequence). CDR3 sequence (DNA): TGTGCCAGCAGCAAGGGACAGGCTCAAGAGACCCAGTACTTC. Amino acid sequence: CASSKGQAQETQYF.

In its sample, this clonotype was seen many times. V is TRBV7-9 and J is TRBJ2-7, with 7 bases fitting TRBD1. Germline V gene data show CDR1 as SEHNR and CDR2 as FQNEAQ (reference sequence). The CDR3 length is 13 residues. Germline trimming cut 5 bases from V and 5 bases from J; bases unmatched to any gene: 6. The CDR3 here is CASSPPTGHEQYF. The CDR3 nucleotides read TGTGCCAGCAGCCCACCGACAGGGCACGAGCAGTACTTC.

This clonotype was picked up a small number of times. The chain carries TRBV6-1 and TRBJ2-1, with D possibly TRBD1 on 5 matching bases. Trimming stripped 6 bases from V and 0 bases from J, with 12 bases between. The CDR3 loop spans 15 amino acids. Germline CDR1 is MNHNS and CDR2 is SASEGT. The CDR3 spells CASRVGPSSYNEQFF. The CDR3 coding sequence is TGTGCCAGCAGGGTGGGGCCGAGCTCCTACAATGAGCAGTTCTTC.

This rearrangement joins TRBV19 to TRBJ2-2; TRBD1 aligns across 7 bases. Germline values: CDR1 LNHDA, CDR2 SQIVND (reference sequence). The length of the CDR3 is 13 residues. J lost 4 bases, V lost 6 bases, and 2 bases had no gene match. The chain's CDR3 is CASSRTGTGELFF. Here the CDR3 DNA reads TGTGCCAGTAGCAGGACAGGCACCGGGGAGCTGTTTTTT.

The chain employs TRBV28 and TRBJ1-1; D not certain. This CDR3 comprises 11 residues. Germline V gene lookup returns CDR1 MDHEN and CDR2 SYDVKM. V was trimmed by 10 bases and J by 4 bases, leaving 10 bases between them. DNA for the CDR3: TGTGCCACCGCCCGGGGCACTGAAGCTTTCTTT. Residues: CATARGTEAFF.

The chain uses TRBV6-6 and TRBJ2-1, with TRBD2 identical over 16 bases. Germline values: CDR1 MNHNY, CDR2 SVGAGI (reference sequence). Trimming at V came to 7 bases and at J to 0 bases, leaving 12 bases not matched to a gene. CDR3 length equals 20 residues. The CDR3 is CASTRTGTSGGESSYNEQFF. The CDR3 nucleotides are TGTGCCAGCACCCGAACCGGGACTAGCGGGGGGGAGAGCTCCTACAATGAGCAGTTCTTC.

The rearrangement links TRBV7-9 to TRBJ2-2; TRBD2 might be the D (5 bases). V gave up 11 bases and J gave up 3 bases, with 16 bases separating them. Germline values: CDR1 SEHNR, CDR2 FQNEAQ (reference sequence). The CDR3 has 14 amino acids. The CDR3 region has the DNA TGTGCCTGCGAAGGAGGCGGTTACACCGGGGAGCTGTTTTTT. This gives the protein CACEGGGYTGELFF.

The rearrangement links TRBV5-1 to TRBJ2-3; 9 nucleotides match TRBD2. V lost 4 bases, J lost 5 bases, and 14 bases stayed unmatched. The CDR3 spans 17 residues. The germline gives CDR1 SGHRS, CDR2 YFSETQ. The CDR3 nucleotides are TGCGCCAGCAGCCCCAAAGTCGACTGGCGGGGGGGAGATACGCAGTATTTT. This codes for CASSPKVDWRGGDTQYF. Full variable domain (missing parts from reference TRBV5-1 and TRBJ2-3): KAGVTQTPRYLIKTRGQQVTLSCSPISGHRSVSWYQQTPGQGLQFLFEYFSETQRNKGNFPGRFSGRQFSNSRSEMNVSTLELGDSALYLCASSPKVDWRGGDTQYFGPGTRLTVL.

This clonotype came up many times. The chain couples TRBV28 to TRBJ2-3; 7 positions match TRBD2. Germline V gives CDR1 MDHEN, CDR2 SYDVKM. CDR3 size: 15 residues. Trimming removed 4 bases from V and 0 bases from J; junction bases left unmatched: 4. This CDR3 is CASSSLLASTDTQYF. CDR3 nucleotide sequence: TGTGCCAGCAGTTCCCTACTAGCGAGCACAGATACGCAGTATTTT.

The chain recombines TRBV4-2 with TRBJ2-2; tentatively, D is TRBD2 (5 bases). V shed 0 bases and J shed 0 bases, with 8 bases lying between them. Germline CDR1 LGHNA, CDR2 YNFKEQ. The CDR3 spans 16 residues. The CDR3 DNA follows: TGTGCCAGCAGCCAAGAACCGGGGACGAACACCGGGGAGCTGTTTTTT. This sequence encodes CASSQEPGTNTGELFF.

The J gene is TRBJ2-2, the V gene TRBV4-3; 11 bases fit TRBD2. Trimming cost V 1 base and J 5 bases; bases outside gene matches: 6. In germline, CDR1 is LGHNA, CDR2 YSLEER. The CDR3 consists of 17 residues. CDR3 DNA: TGCGCCAGCAGCCAAGTCTTACTAGCGGGAGAAACCGGGGAGCTGTTTTTT. This codes for CASSQVLLAGETGELFF.

V is TRBV4-2 and J is TRBJ2-5, with 10 bases that match TRBD2. This CDR3 has 16 amino acids. The V and J ends lost 0 bases and 9 bases, in that order; junction bases with no gene match: 10. Germline CDR1 LGHNA, CDR2 YNFKEQ. CDR3 in DNA: TGTGCCAGCAGCCAAGAGGTAGCGGGGGGCCTGGGGGCCCAGTACTTC. This encodes CASSQEVAGGLGAQYF.

This clonotype was counted between two and nine times. The V gene is TRBV3-1, the J gene TRBJ2-4; D unclear. The CDR3 is 13 amino acids. Trimming pared 8 bases from V and 3 bases from J, leaving 11 bases between. The V gene's germline CDR1 is LGHDT and CDR2 YNNKEL (reference sequence). The chain's CDR3 is CASHGSGKNIQYF. The CDR3 nucleotides read TGTGCCAGCCACGGGTCAGGCAAAAACATTCAGTACTTC.

This clonotype was recorded a few times. The CDR3 loop reads CSAKDREYPPQHF. The CDR3, as DNA: TGCAGTGCTAAGGACAGGGAATACCCGCCCCAGCATTTT. The gene calls are TRBV20-1 and TRBJ1-5; 8 nucleotides line up with TRBD1. The J segment lost 9 bases and the V segment lost 4 bases, leaving 8 bases of the junction unmatched. Germline CDR1 DFQATT, CDR2 SNEGSKA (reference sequence). The CDR3 consists of 13 residues.

V and J are TRBV6-6 and TRBJ2-3; a possible D gene is TRBD1 (6 bases). The germline V gene has CDR1 MNHNY and CDR2 SVGAGI (reference sequence). Trimming left V 2 bases short and J 4 bases short, with 13 bases between. The CDR3 runs to 15 residues. DNA for the CDR3: TGTGCCAGCAGTTACGAGGGGGTTAGGGCAGATACGCAGTATTTT. It translates to CASSYEGVRADTQYF.

Ten or more counts support this clonotype. J is TRBJ1-1 and V is TRBV4-3, with D unclear. V was clipped by 5 bases and J by 0 bases, with 10 bases between them. This CDR3 has 14 residues. Germline CDR1 LGHNA, CDR2 YSLEER. The DNA for the CDR3 is TGCGCCAGCAGCAGGCAACATATGAACACTGAAGCTTTCTTT. This codes for CASSRQHMNTEAFF.

This clonotype was seen more than once but under ten times. The chain employs TRBV7-9 and TRBJ1-1; D gene ambiguous. With 1 base removed from V and 6 bases from J, the gap between germline ends came to 9 bases. The CDR3 consists of 13 residues. The germline CDR1 and CDR2 sequences are SEHNR and FQNEAQ (reference sequence). The CDR3 DNA follows: TGTGCCAGCAGCTTAGTTCAGCGGCCTGAAGCTTTCTTT. Translation: CASSLVQRPEAFF.

This clonotype was counted only a few times. The gene calls are TRBV2 and TRBJ2-3, with 7 bases matching TRBD2. V lost 10 bases, J lost 1 base, and 5 bases stayed unmatched. The CDR3 contains 13 residues. Germline lookup yields CDR1 SNHLY and CDR2 FYNNEI. The CDR3 sequence: CATSGERTDTQYF. The CDR3 DNA reads as TGTGCCACGAGCGGGGAGCGCACAGATACGCAGTATTTT.

The chain links TRBV11-2 to TRBJ2-2, with TRBD2 matching over 10 bases. Germline V gene sequence: CDR1 SGHAT, CDR2 FQNNGV. The CDR3 has 16 amino acids. J gave up 1 base and V 2 bases, and 1 base lay outside the gene matches. The CDR3 spells CASSLPSGGNTGELFF. CDR3 in DNA: TGTGCCAGCAGCTTACCTAGCGGGGGGAACACCGGGGAGCTGTTTTTT.